This is a list of T cell receptor beta chains from one sample in a study of T cell responses to AZD1222 COVID-19 vaccine. Repertoires were generated with immunoSEQ multiplex PCR, while TCRdb's copy carries only in-frame clones and drops some. The data hold 95,000 to 150,000 clones, with about 90% observed a single time. The sample in question was peripheral blood, obtained 28 days after the second AZD1222 dose. These receptors were collected from an adult who received the AZD1222 COVID-19 vaccine. The CDR3 runs from the conserved cysteine through the conserved F or W. D genes are given only for firm matches. Clone sizes are given selectively: once, few, many, or a class where the clone is expanded.

d_call	j_call	clone_size	v_call	cdr3_aa	cdr3_nt
-	TRBJ2-3	-	TRBV19	CASSIQDSFSTDTQYF	TGTGCCAGTAGTATCCAGGACAGTTTTAGCACAGATACGCAGTATTTT
TRBD2	TRBJ2-3	-	TRBV4-1	CASSQGWDYPQYF	TGCGCCAGCAGCCAAGGGTGGGACTATCCCCAGTATTTT
TRBD2	TRBJ2-7	few	TRBV6-5	CASSYSLAGSAYEQYF	TGTGCCAGCAGTTACTCACTAGCGGGAAGCGCGTACGAGCAGTACTTC
-	TRBJ1-3	-	TRBV10-3	CAISDSLLGNTIYF	TGTGCCATCAGTGATAGCCTTCTCGGAAACACCATATATTTT
-	TRBJ1-1	-	TRBV2	CASSEGTANTEAFF	TGTGCCAGCAGTGAAGGGACAGCTAACACTGAAGCTTTCTTT
-	TRBJ1-2	-	TRBV7-8	CASSHQNRDGYTF	TGTGCCAGCAGCCATCAAAACAGGGACGGCTACACCTTC
-	TRBJ2-3	-	TRBV28	CASRLGEGTDTQYF	TGTGCCAGCAGGTTAGGAGAGGGCACAGATACGCAGTATTTT
-	TRBJ1-1	-	TRBV19	CASSIVGTKNTEAFF	TGTGCCAGTAGTATAGTGGGCACTAAGAACACTGAAGCTTTCTTT
TRBD1	TRBJ1-5	-	TRBV19	CASSVPGGLGQPQHF	TGTGCCAGTAGTGTCCCAGGGGGTTTGGGTCAGCCCCAGCATTTT
TRBD1	TRBJ2-7	-	TRBV2	CASRWDSGYEQYF	TGTGCCAGCAGATGGGACAGTGGCTACGAGCAGTACTTC
-	TRBJ1-1	-	TRBV7-8	CASSYNRENTEAFF	TGTGCCAGCAGCTACAACAGGGAGAACACTGAAGCTTTCTTT
-	TRBJ1-6	-	TRBV6-5	CASSYSQGSYNSPLHF	TGTGCCAGCAGTTACTCCCAGGGCTCCTATAATTCACCCCTCCACTTT
TRBD1	TRBJ2-1	few	TRBV18	CASSPLNRDRGFHEQFF	TGTGCCAGCTCACCACTTAACCGGGACAGGGGGTTCCATGAGCAGTTCTTC
-	TRBJ1-1	-	TRBV29-1	CSVSTRMVPEAFF	TGCAGCGTTTCGACGAGGATGGTCCCTGAAGCTTTCTTT
TRBD2	TRBJ2-2	few	TRBV19	CASSTGSRGRARAGELFF	TGTGCCAGTAGTACGGGTTCTCGCGGGAGGGCCCGCGCCGGGGAGCTGTTTTTT
-	TRBJ2-3	-	TRBV18	CASSPRARHTDTQYF	TGTGCCAGCTCACCACGGGCCAGGCACACAGATACGCAGTATTTT
-	TRBJ1-1	-	TRBV11-2	CASSLDGWQGNTEAFF	TGTGCCAGCAGCTTAGATGGATGGCAGGGGAACACTGAAGCTTTCTTT
-	TRBJ2-2	few	TRBV25-1	CASSAIRQKNTGELFF	TGTGCCAGCAGTGCCATACGGCAGAAGAACACCGGGGAGCTGTTTTTT
-	TRBJ1-2	-	TRBV18	CASSPAGVANYGYTF	TGTGCCAGCTCACCCGCAGGGGTGGCTAACTATGGCTACACCTTC
TRBD1	TRBJ2-5	-	TRBV19	CATKKGTEETQYF	TGTGCCACGAAGAAAGGGACAGAAGAGACCCAGTACTTC
-	TRBJ1-4	-	TRBV3-1/TRBV3-2	CASSQDTAGLLANEKLFF	TGTGCCAGCAGCCAAGATACGGCAGGGTTGTTGGCTAATGAAAAACTGTTTTTT
-	TRBJ1-1	once	TRBV5-1	CASSLLVWGNTEAFF	TGCGCCAGCAGCTTGCTCGTGTGGGGGAACACTGAAGCTTTCTTT
TRBD2	TRBJ2-1	-	TRBV27	CASIAGGAYNEQFF	TGTGCCAGCATTGCGGGAGGCGCCTACAATGAGCAGTTCTTC
-	TRBJ1-2	-	TRBV5-1	CASSLRTPTETNNYGYTF	TGCGCCAGCAGCTTGAGGACCCCGACGGAAACAAACAACTATGGCTACACCTTC
TRBD1	TRBJ2-1	-	TRBV5-1	CASSRGTGGTNEQFF	TGCGCCAGCAGCCGCGGGACAGGGGGTACCAATGAGCAGTTCTTC
TRBD1	TRBJ2-3	once	TRBV5-6	CASSSATGADTQYF	TGTGCCAGCAGCTCAGCCACAGGGGCAGATACGCAGTATTTT
-	TRBJ1-1	once	TRBV6-5	CASTHGEREAFF	TGTGCCAGCACCCACGGGGAACGGGAAGCTTTCTTT
-	TRBJ2-5	-	TRBV29-1	CSVGGRETQYF	TGCAGCGTTGGAGGAAGGGAGACCCAGTACTTC
-	TRBJ1-4	-	TRBV4-2	CASSHPGVTVEKLFF	TGTGCCAGCAGCCATCCCGGGGTAACGGTTGAAAAACTGTTTTTT
-	TRBJ1-5	-	TRBV7-2	CASSLPNQPQHF	TGTGCCAGCAGCCTACCGAATCAGCCCCAGCATTTT
-	TRBJ2-1	-	TRBV3-1/TRBV3-2	CASSQDNVYNEQFF	TGTGCCAGCAGCCAAGATAACGTCTACAATGAGCAGTTCTTC
TRBD1	TRBJ2-7	few	TRBV29-1	CSVFRQGSTYEQYF	TGCAGCGTATTTAGACAGGGGAGTACATACGAGCAGTACTTC
-	TRBJ1-1	-	TRBV29-1	CSVEGENTEAFF	TGCAGCGTTGAGGGAGAGAACACTGAAGCTTTCTTT
TRBD2	TRBJ2-7	few	TRBV5-6	CASSHIAGDEQYF	TGTGCCAGCAGCCACATAGCGGGGGACGAGCAGTACTTC
-	TRBJ1-1	-	TRBV18	CASSPQVGADTEAFF	TGTGCCAGCTCACCGCAGGTGGGGGCGGACACTGAAGCTTTCTTT
TRBD1	TRBJ2-3	-	TRBV25-1	CASSGEGTGSTDTQYF	TGTGCCAGCAGTGGCGAGGGGACAGGATCCACAGATACGCAGTATTTT
TRBD2	TRBJ2-7	-	TRBV5-4	CASSAYPGLAAYEQYF	TGTGCCAGCAGCGCGTACCCCGGGCTAGCGGCCTACGAGCAGTACTTC
TRBD1	TRBJ2-2	once	TRBV5-5	CASSQGLTGWLDTGELFF	TGTGCCAGCAGCCAAGGCTTGACAGGGTGGCTCGACACCGGGGAGCTGTTTTTT
-	TRBJ2-2	-	TRBV12-3/TRBV12-4	CASSGQNTGELFF	TGTGCCAGCAGTGGACAGAACACCGGGGAGCTGTTTTTT
TRBD1	TRBJ1-5	-	TRBV7-6	CASSPGQGDHQPQHF	TGTGCCAGCAGCCCGGGACAGGGTGATCATCAGCCCCAGCATTTT
-	TRBJ1-2	-	TRBV19	CASSLGLKGGYTF	TGTGCCAGTTCCCTGGGGCTGAAGGGTGGCTACACCTTC
TRBD2	TRBJ2-1	-	TRBV5-1	CASSMTSGSSYNEQFF	TGCGCCAGCAGCATGACTAGCGGGAGCTCCTACAATGAGCAGTTCTTC
-	TRBJ2-7	few	TRBV4-1	CASSQYGWGDGSYEQYF	TGCGCCAGCAGCCAATACGGATGGGGGGACGGGTCCTACGAGCAGTACTTC
-	TRBJ2-4	-	TRBV6-5	CASRSREKNIQYF	TGTGCCAGCAGGTCCAGGGAGAAAAACATTCAGTACTTC
-	TRBJ1-6	-	TRBV2	CASRYRTASSYNSPLHF	TGTGCCAGCAGGTACCGGACAGCCAGCTCCTATAATTCACCCCTCCACTTT
-	TRBJ2-5	-	TRBV28	CASSLVTLRGETQYF	TGTGCCAGCAGTTTAGTCACCCTCCGGGGGGAGACCCAGTACTTC